The 18 T cell receptor beta chains presented below share a single source sample, sequenced in a study of blood T cell repertoires in COVID-19. Clones were sequenced by immunoSEQ multiplex PCR, and TCRdb holds only the in-frame ones, with some missing. The sample consists of about 58,000 clones, approximately 91% of them appearing once. Sequences were obtained from peripheral blood. These receptors were taken from a woman between 65 and 79 years old with active COVID-19.

The rearrangement links TRBV20-1 to TRBJ1-6; TRBD1 matches 9 bases. Trimming took 3 bases from V and 4 from J; bases not matched to a gene: 7. Germline V gene sequence: CDR1 DFQATT, CDR2 SNEGSKA (reference sequence). This CDR3 contains 16 residues. In DNA form, the CDR3 reads TGCAGTGCTAGTAACGGACAGGGGCTTTATAATTCACCCCTCCACTTT. This gives the protein CSASNGQGLYNSPLHF.

This rearrangement joins TRBV7-9 to TRBJ2-7; TRBD2 agrees at 8 bases. Germline V gene data show CDR1 as SEHNR and CDR2 as FQNEAQ (reference sequence). The CDR3 length is 15 residues. V was clipped by 5 bases and J by 0 bases; unmatched bases: 6. The CDR3 region has the DNA TGTGCCAGCAGCCCACGCGGGAGGAGCTCCTACGAGCAGTACTTC. Its protein is CASSPRGRSSYEQYF.

This sequence joins TRBV28 and TRBJ1-5; D is undetermined. The CDR3 loop spans 15 amino acids. CDR1 MDHEN and CDR2 SYDVKM come from the germline V gene. V was trimmed by 6 bases and J by 3 bases, leaving 15 bases between them. The CDR3 sequence is CASSPFMRINQPQHF. DNA of the CDR3: TGTGCCAGCAGCCCTTTTATGAGGATCAATCAGCCCCAGCATTTT.

This chain connects TRBV30 to TRBJ2-1; D is unresolved. The CDR3 covers 13 residues. Germline V gene lookup returns CDR1 GTSNPN and CDR2 SVGIG (reference sequence). V was clipped by 3 bases and J by 0 bases, with 6 bases between them. CDR3 bases: TGTGCCTGGAGCCTCCTCTCCTACAATGAGCAGTTCTTC. This translates into CAWSLLSYNEQFF.

The sample holds one count of this clone. This chain uses TRBV28 with TRBJ1-2; TRBD1 matches 10 bases. The V and J ends lost 3 bases and 7 bases, in that order; junction bases with no gene match: 8. CDR3 length equals 15 residues. In germline, CDR1 is MDHEN, CDR2 SYDVKM. CDR3 protein: CASSLMGQGIIGYTF. CDR3 coding DNA: TGTGCCAGCAGTTTGATGGGACAGGGGATCATTGGCTACACCTTC.

This chain's CDR3 is CASSLDGGNTEAFF. The CDR3 coding sequence is TGTGCCAGCAGCTTGGATGGAGGGAACACTGAAGCTTTCTTT. The V and J genes are TRBV5-8 and TRBJ1-1; D unclear. Deletions cut 0 bases from V and 1 base from J, with 7 bases between. The CDR3 is 14 amino acids. Germline lookup yields CDR1 SGHTS and CDR2 YDEGEE.

The chain carries TRBV15 and TRBJ2-3; 9 bases are shared with TRBD2. CDR1 is LNHNV, CDR2 YYDKDF, per germline (reference sequence). The CDR3 is 18 amino acids. Germline trimming cut 0 bases from V and 0 bases from J; bases unmatched to any gene: 7. The CDR3 spells CATSRDLSSGRSTDTQYF. The CDR3 DNA reads TGTGCCACCAGCAGAGATCTTAGTAGCGGGAGAAGCACAGATACGCAGTATTTT.

The CDR3 reads CASSLELGGTGNEQFF. The CDR3 DNA reads as TGTGCCAGCAGCTTAGAGTTGGGCGGGACGGGGAATGAGCAGTTCTTC. The V call is TRBV7-3, the J call TRBJ2-1; weak D call: TRBD2 (6 bases). Germline-derived CDR1 and CDR2 are SGHTA and FQGTGA. The length of the CDR3 is 16 residues. V was pared by 2 bases and J by 7 bases, with 18 bases between.

CDR3 in DNA: TGTGCCAGCAGTTCACCTCTCTGGGGGCGCACTGAAGCTTTCTTT. It codes for CASSSPLWGRTEAFF. The chain couples TRBV27 to TRBJ1-1, with D possibly TRBD1 on 6 matching bases. The CDR3 covers 15 residues. Trimming stripped 4 bases from V and 4 bases from J, with 16 bases between. Germline V gene sequence: CDR1 MNHEY, CDR2 SMNVEV (reference sequence).

The J gene is TRBJ2-7, the V gene TRBV13; possibly TRBD2 for D (6 bases). The CDR3 is 14 amino acids. The V end was cut by 5 bases, the J end by 2 bases, with 13 bases between. Looked up from germline, CDR1 is PRHDT and CDR2 is FYEKMQ (reference sequence). DNA of the CDR3: TGTGCCAGCAGCCGGAGGGGCTACACCTACGAGCAGTACTTC. Amino acids: CASSRRGYTYEQYF.

The chain uses TRBV7-2 and TRBJ2-2, with 8 bases identical to TRBD2. This CDR3 has 15 residues. Unmatched junction bases numbered 9, after V lost 5 bases and J lost 7 bases. Looked up from germline, CDR1 is SGHTA and CDR2 is FQGNSA. The CDR3 here is CASSVSGMRGGELFF. The DNA of the CDR3 is TGTGCCAGCAGCGTTAGCGGGATGCGGGGCGGGGAGCTGTTTTTT.

The chain is built from TRBV2 and TRBJ2-7, with a possible D match to TRBD1 (6 bases). The CDR3 is 13 amino acids. Deletions cut 7 bases from V and 2 bases from J, with 12 bases between. Germline values: CDR1 SNHLY, CDR2 FYNNEI. Written as DNA, the CDR3 is TGTGCCAGCACCTCTAGGGGGACCTACGAGCAGTACTTC. Residues: CASTSRGTYEQYF.

This clone was observed a handful of times. The chain couples TRBV7-3 to TRBJ2-5, with 10 bases lining up with TRBD2. The CDR3 consists of 15 residues. CDR1 is SGHTA and CDR2 is FQGTGA in the germline V gene. Unmatched junction bases numbered 10, after V lost 8 bases and J lost 4 bases. This CDR3 reads CASSWASGSGETQYF. The CDR3 nucleotides are TGTGCCAGCTCCTGGGCTAGCGGGAGCGGAGAGACCCAGTACTTC.

The chain recombines TRBV19 with TRBJ1-2, with D possibly being TRBD1 (5 bases). CDR1 LNHDA and CDR2 SQIVND come from the germline V gene (reference sequence). The CDR3 totals 11 residues. The V and J ends lost 4 bases and 7 bases respectively, with 7 bases between them. CDR3 DNA: TGTGCCAGTAGTACCGGGGGTGGCTACACCTTC. Protein product: CASSTGGGYTF.

The chain links TRBV28 to TRBJ2-3; 9 nucleotides align to TRBD2. The germline CDR1 and CDR2 sequences are MDHEN and SYDVKM. The CDR3 is 17 residues long. J lost 4 bases, V lost 2 bases, and 10 bases had no gene match. For the CDR3, the DNA is TGTGCCAGCAGTTTAGTGGGACTAGCTTCGATGCCAGATACGCAGTATTTT. The encoded protein is CASSLVGLASMPDTQYF.

The V gene is TRBV7-2, the J gene TRBJ2-5; D call uncertain. Trimming took off 5 bases at V and 2 bases at J, with 9 bases between the two ends. The CDR3 spans 13 residues. Per germline, CDR1 SGHTA and CDR2 FQGNSA. In DNA form, the CDR3 reads TGTGCCAGCAGCAGAGCCACGCAAGAGACCCAGTACTTC. Its protein is CASSRATQETQYF.

The V and J genes are TRBV5-6 and TRBJ1-1; D is unclear. Germline CDR1 and CDR2: SGHDT and YYEEEE. This CDR3 has 16 residues. The V end lost 0 bases, the J end lost 3 bases, and 15 bases lay between the germline ends. In nucleotides, the CDR3 is TGTGCCAGCAGCTTGGTGACACCGGGAGGTGACACTGAAGCTTTCTTT. Translation gives CASSLVTPGGDTEAFF.

J is TRBJ2-5 and V is TRBV28, with 7 bases fitting TRBD2. Germline V lookup: CDR1 MDHEN, CDR2 SYDVKM. Trimming cost V 6 bases and J 5 bases; bases outside gene matches: 15. This CDR3 contains 16 residues. DNA for the CDR3: TGTGCCAGCAGCCACGTGATCGGGGGGAGGGAGGAGACCCAGTACTTC. Amino acid sequence: CASSHVIGGREETQYF.